This T cell receptor (beta chain) was observed in a study of shared clonotypes between healthy human individuals. Germline CDR1 is ENHRY and CDR2 is SYGVKD. There are 14 residues in the CDR3. Trimming removed 11 bases from V and 4 bases from J, with 20 bases in between. Positive CCR7 selection of CD45RO-negative cells yielded the naive CD8 cells, and terminally differentiated effector memory CD45RA+ cells were excluded. At the deep level, the assay was run. TCRdb's table, derived via immunoSEQ multiplex PCR, lists solely in-frame clones and lacks some. The data contain about 2 million clones, about 94% of them singletons.

The sequenced material came from naive CD8+ T cells sorted from blood. This receptor was taken from a man aged 18 to 29 in good health. The V and J genes are TRBV10-3 and TRBJ1-2; weak D call: TRBD1 (6 bases). CDR3 DNA: TGTGCCGCAGGGTCGGACAGCAATTTCTATGGCTACACCTTC. Amino acid sequence: CAAGSDSNFYGYTF.